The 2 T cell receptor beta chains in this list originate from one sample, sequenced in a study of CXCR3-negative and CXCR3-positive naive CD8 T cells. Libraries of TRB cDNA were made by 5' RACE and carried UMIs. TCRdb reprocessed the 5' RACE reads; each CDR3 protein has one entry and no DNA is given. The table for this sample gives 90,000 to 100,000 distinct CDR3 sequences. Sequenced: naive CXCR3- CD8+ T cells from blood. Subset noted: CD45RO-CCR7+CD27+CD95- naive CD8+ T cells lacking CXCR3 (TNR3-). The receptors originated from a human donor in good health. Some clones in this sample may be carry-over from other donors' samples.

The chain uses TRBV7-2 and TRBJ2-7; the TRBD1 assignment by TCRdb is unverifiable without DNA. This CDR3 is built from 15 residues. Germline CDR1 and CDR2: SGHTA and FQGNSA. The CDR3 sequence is CASSSILGGHYEQYF.

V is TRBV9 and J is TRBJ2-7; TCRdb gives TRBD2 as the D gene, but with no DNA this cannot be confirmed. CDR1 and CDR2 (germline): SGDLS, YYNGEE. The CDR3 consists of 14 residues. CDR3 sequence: CASSSGLEIYEQYF.